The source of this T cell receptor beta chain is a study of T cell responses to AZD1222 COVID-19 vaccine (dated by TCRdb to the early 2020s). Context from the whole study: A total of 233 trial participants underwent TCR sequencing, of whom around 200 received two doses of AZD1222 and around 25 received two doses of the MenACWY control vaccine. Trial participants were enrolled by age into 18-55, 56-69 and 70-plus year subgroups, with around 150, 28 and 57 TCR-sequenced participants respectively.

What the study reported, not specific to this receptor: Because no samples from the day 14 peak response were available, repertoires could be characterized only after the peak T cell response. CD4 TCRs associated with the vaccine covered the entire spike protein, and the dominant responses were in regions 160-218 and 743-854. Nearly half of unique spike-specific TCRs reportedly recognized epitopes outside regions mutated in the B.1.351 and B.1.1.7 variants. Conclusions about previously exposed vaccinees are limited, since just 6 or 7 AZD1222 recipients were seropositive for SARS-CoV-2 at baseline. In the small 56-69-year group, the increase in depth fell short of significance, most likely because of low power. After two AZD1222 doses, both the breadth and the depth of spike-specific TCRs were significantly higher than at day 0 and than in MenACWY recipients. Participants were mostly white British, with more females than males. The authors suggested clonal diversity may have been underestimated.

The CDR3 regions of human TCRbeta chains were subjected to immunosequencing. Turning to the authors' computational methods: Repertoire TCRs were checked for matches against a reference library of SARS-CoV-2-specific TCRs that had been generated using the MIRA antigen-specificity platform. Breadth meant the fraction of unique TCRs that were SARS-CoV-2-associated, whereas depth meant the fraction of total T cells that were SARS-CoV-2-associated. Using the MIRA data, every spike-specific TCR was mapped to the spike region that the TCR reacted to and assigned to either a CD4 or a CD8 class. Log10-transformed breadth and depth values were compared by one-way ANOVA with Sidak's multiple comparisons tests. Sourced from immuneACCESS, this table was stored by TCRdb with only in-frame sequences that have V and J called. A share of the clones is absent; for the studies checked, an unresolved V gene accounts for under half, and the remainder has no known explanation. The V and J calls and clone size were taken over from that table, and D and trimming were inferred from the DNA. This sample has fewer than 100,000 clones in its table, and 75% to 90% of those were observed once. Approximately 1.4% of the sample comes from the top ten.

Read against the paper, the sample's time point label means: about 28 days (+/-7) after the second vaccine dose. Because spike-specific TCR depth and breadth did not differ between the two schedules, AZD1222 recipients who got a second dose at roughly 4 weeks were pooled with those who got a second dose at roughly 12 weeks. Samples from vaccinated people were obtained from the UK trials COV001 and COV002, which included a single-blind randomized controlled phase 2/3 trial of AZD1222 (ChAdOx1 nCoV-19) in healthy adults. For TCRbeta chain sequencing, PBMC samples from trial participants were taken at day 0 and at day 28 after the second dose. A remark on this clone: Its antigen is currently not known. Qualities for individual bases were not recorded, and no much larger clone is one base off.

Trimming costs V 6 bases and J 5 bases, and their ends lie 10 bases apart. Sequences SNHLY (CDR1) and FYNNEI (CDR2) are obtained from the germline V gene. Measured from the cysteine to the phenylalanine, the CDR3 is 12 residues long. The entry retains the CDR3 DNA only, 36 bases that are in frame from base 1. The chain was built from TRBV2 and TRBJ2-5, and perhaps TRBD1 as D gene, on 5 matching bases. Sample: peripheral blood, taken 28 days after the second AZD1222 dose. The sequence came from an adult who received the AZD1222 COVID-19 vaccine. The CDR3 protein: CASRGVSETQYF. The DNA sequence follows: TGTGCCAGCAGAGGGGTGTCGGAGACCCAGTACTTC.